These 10 T cell receptor beta chains came from one sample sequenced in a study of cytomegalovirus exposure and HLA in healthy donors. Primers included in the PCR were 60 Vbeta and 13 Jbeta primers. Produced via immunoSEQ multiplex PCR; TCRdb's table is partial and in-frame only. Of about 41,000 clones in the sample, over 70% were seen once. Sequencing input: PBMCs. Receptor source: a man aged 45-65 years in good health and CMV-seronegative.

The chain carries TRBV27 and TRBJ1-2; 7 nucleotides agree with TRBD1. The V gene's germline CDR1 is MNHEY and CDR2 SMNVEV (reference sequence). After removal of 3 bases from V and 3 bases from J, the junction contained 13 bases not matched to a gene. The CDR3 has 17 residues. The CDR3 protein is CASSFRAGTVSHYGYTF. CDR3 coding DNA: TGTGCCAGCAGTTTCCGCGCCGGGACAGTGAGTCACTATGGCTACACCTTC.

The rearrangement uses TRBV9 and TRBJ2-5; 8 positions match TRBD1. The V gene end was trimmed by 0 bases and the J gene end by 4 bases; junction bases not matched to a gene: 8. CDR1 SGDLS and CDR2 YYNGEE come from the germline V gene. This CDR3 comprises 16 residues. CDR3: CASSVAGRGQRETQYF. Written as DNA, the CDR3 is TGTGCCAGCAGCGTAGCCGGCAGGGGGCAGAGAGAGACCCAGTACTTC.

CDR3 bases: TGTGCCAGCAGCTTAGGGCCGCTAGCGGGAGGGTTCACAGATACGCAGTATTTT. Amino acids: CASSLGPLAGGFTDTQYF. The V gene is TRBV5-6, the J gene TRBJ2-3, with 12 bases aligning to TRBD2. Germline CDR1 SGHDT, CDR2 YYEEEE. With V trimmed by 2 bases and J by 2 bases, 9 bases remained unmatched. The CDR3 runs to 18 residues.

This clone occurred a few times. This CDR3 is CASSAGGEVSYEQYF. CDR3 nucleotides: TGTGCCAGCAGCGCGGGGGGGGAGGTTTCCTACGAGCAGTACTTC. The rearrangement uses TRBV9 and TRBJ2-7; 8 bases match TRBD2. J lost 1 base, V lost 3 bases, and 6 bases had no gene match. This CDR3 is 15 amino acids long. The germline V gene has CDR1 SGDLS and CDR2 YYNGEE. Based on the CDR3 plus reference TRBV9 and TRBJ2-7, the full variable domain is DSGVTQTPKHLITATGQRVTLRCSPRSGDLSVYWYQQSLDQGLQFLIQYYNGEERAKGNILERFSAQQFPDLHSELNLSSLELGDSALYFCASSAGGEVSYEQYFGPGTRLTVT.

The rearrangement links TRBV7-9 to TRBJ1-2, with 7 nucleotides matching TRBD1. Germline V gene sequence: CDR1 SEHNR, CDR2 FQNEAQ (reference sequence). V lost 1 base to trimming and J lost 8 bases; unmatched junction nucleotides: 10. CDR3 size: 15 residues. CDR3 sequence (DNA): TGTGCCAGCAGCTTAGAGAAGGGGGCGTCGGGGGGCTACACCTTC. This codes for CASSLEKGASGGYTF. Full variable domain (remainder filled in from reference TRBV7-9 and TRBJ1-2): DTGVSQNPRHKITKRGQNVTFRCDPISEHNRLYWYRQTLGQGPEFLTYFQNEAQLEKSRLLSDRFSAERPKGSFSTLEIQRTEQGDSAMYLCASSLEKGASGGYTFGSGTRLTVV.

The genes are TRBV4-1 and TRBJ2-1; D not resolved. The CDR3 has 15 amino acids. The germline CDR1 and CDR2 sequences are MGHRA and YSYEKL. Deletions cut 4 bases from V and 8 bases from J, with 18 bases between. The chain's CDR3 is CASSPTRPRFDEQFF. CDR3 bases: TGCGCCAGCAGCCCAACGAGACCGAGGTTCGATGAGCAGTTCTTC.

This clone showed up just a few times. The gene calls are TRBV5-6 and TRBJ1-2, with TRBD1 matching 8 bases. Trimming removed 4 bases from V and 2 bases from J; junction bases left unmatched: 7. The CDR3 is 15 amino acids. Germline loops: CDR1 SGHDT, CDR2 YYEEEE. The CDR3 reads CASSPLGQGNYGYTF. The CDR3 bases are TGTGCCAGCAGCCCCCTCGGACAGGGAAACTATGGCTACACCTTC.

This clone has only one observation. The rearrangement links TRBV2 to TRBJ2-5; D ambiguous. This CDR3 comprises 12 residues. Germline V gene data show CDR1 as SNHLY and CDR2 as FYNNEI. Trimming shortened V by 2 bases and J by 4 bases, and 5 bases separated the two germline ends. DNA for the CDR3: TGTGCCAGCAGTGAAAGCCGAGAGACCCAGTACTTC. Translation gives CASSESRETQYF.

This chain links TRBV11-2 with TRBJ2-2; maybe TRBD1 (7 bases). The CDR3 is made up of 14 amino acids. Germline V gene sequence: CDR1 SGHAT, CDR2 FQNNGV. V lost 2 bases, J lost 4 bases, and 8 bases lay in between. CDR3 region: CASSLQGGTGELFF. The CDR3 nucleotides are TGTGCCAGCAGCTTACAGGGGGGCACCGGGGAGCTGTTTTTT.

Worth noting for this clone: Other DNA sequences within the sample encode an identical CDR3. This chain uses TRBV27 with TRBJ1-2, with D possibly being TRBD1 (5 bases). Germline values: CDR1 MNHEY, CDR2 SMNVEV (reference sequence). CDR3 length: 16 amino acids. Trimming shortened V by 1 base and J by 1 base, and 13 bases separated the two germline ends. Here the CDR3 DNA reads TGTGCCAGCAGTTTATATGCAACAGGTTTTAACTATGGCTACACCTTC. Encoded protein: CASSLYATGFNYGYTF.